This TCR beta chain was captured by sequencing in a study of post-analysis software for immune sequencing data. Study-level results: The normalized Chao1 diversity of multiple sclerosis patients was significantly lower than that of controls. In patients, TRBV5-6, TRBV5-1 and TRBV20-1 belonged to roughly five TRBV segments found more frequently than in controls.

The CDR3 totals 17 residues. Losses at the gene ends were 4 bases for V and 2 bases for J; bases not matched to a gene: 5. From germline, CDR1 is MDHEN and CDR2 SYDVKM. Each TCR beta cDNA library carried unique molecular identifiers. MiXCR, applied by TCRdb to the PCR reads, yields one record per CDR3 protein. This sample has some 800,000 distinct CDR3 sequences; approximately 44% occur once, and the top ten carry approximately 5%. This clonotype was found a few times. As yet, its antigen is unknown. The receptor's source is a girl aged 10 to 17 with multiple sclerosis. V is TRBV28 and J is TRBJ2-3; 14 bases map to TRBD2. Specimen: blood. Written as DNA, the CDR3 is TGTGCCAGCAGTTCGAGACTAGCGGGAGGGATCACAGATACGCAGTATTTT. This sequence encodes CASSSRLAGGITDTQYF. Full variable domain (missing parts from reference TRBV28 and TRBJ2-3): DVKVTQSSRYLVKRTGEKVFLECVQDMDHENMFWYRQDPGLGLRLIYFSYDVKMKEKGDIPEGYSVSREKKERFSLILESASTNQTSMYLCASSSRLAGGITDTQYFGPGTRLTVL.